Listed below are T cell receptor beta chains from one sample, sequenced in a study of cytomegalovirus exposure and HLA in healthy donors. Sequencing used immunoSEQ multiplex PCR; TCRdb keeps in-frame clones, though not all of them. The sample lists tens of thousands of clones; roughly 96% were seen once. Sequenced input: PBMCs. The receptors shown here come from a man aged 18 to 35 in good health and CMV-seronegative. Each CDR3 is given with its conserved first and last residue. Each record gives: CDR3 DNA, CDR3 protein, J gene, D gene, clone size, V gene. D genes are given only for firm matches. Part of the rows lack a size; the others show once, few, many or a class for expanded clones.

CDR3 DNA: TGTGCCTGGTCCCCGGGTTCTAGCAATCAGCCCCAGCATTTT
CDR3 protein: CAWSPGSSNQPQHF
J gene: TRBJ1-5
D gene: -
clone size: -
V gene: TRBV30

CDR3 DNA: TGTGCCAGCATTGGGACTAGCGGTACCTACGAGCAGTACTTC
CDR3 protein: CASIGTSGTYEQYF
J gene: TRBJ2-7
D gene: TRBD2
clone size: -
V gene: TRBV28

CDR3 DNA: TGTGCCATCAGTGAGGGAGGGGTCAGGGCGGGTAATGAGCAGTTCTTC
CDR3 protein: CAISEGGVRAGNEQFF
J gene: TRBJ2-1
D gene: -
clone size: -
V gene: TRBV10-3

CDR3 DNA: TGTGCCAGCAGTCCACAGGGGGCATCTCCTGAAGCTTTCTTT
CDR3 protein: CASSPQGASPEAFF
J gene: TRBJ1-1
D gene: TRBD1
clone size: -
V gene: TRBV7-9

CDR3 DNA: TGCGCCACCAGAGGACAGGGTGTTTACGAGCAGTACTTC
CDR3 protein: CATRGQGVYEQYF
J gene: TRBJ2-7
D gene: TRBD1
clone size: -
V gene: TRBV10-2

CDR3 DNA: TGTGCCAGCAGTTACGGGGGGACCAATCAGCCCCAGCATTTT
CDR3 protein: CASSYGGTNQPQHF
J gene: TRBJ1-5
D gene: -
clone size: -
V gene: TRBV6-5

CDR3 DNA: TGTGCCAGCAGCCAAGTCAAAGCGGGATTTTATGGCTACACCTTC
CDR3 protein: CASSQVKAGFYGYTF
J gene: TRBJ1-2
D gene: -
clone size: -
V gene: TRBV4-2

CDR3 DNA: TGTGCCATCACCTCAGGGGTTGCGAACACCGGGGAGCTGTTTTTT
CDR3 protein: CAITSGVANTGELFF
J gene: TRBJ2-2
D gene: -
clone size: -
V gene: TRBV10-3

CDR3 DNA: TGTGCCAGCAGCCGATTAATGTTAACCAGGACAGGGGAAAATTCACCCCTCCACTTT
CDR3 protein: CASSRLMLTRTGENSPLHF
J gene: TRBJ1-6
D gene: TRBD1
clone size: -
V gene: TRBV28

CDR3 DNA: TGTGCCAGTAGTCCAGGACGGACTTATGGCTACACCTTC
CDR3 protein: CASSPGRTYGYTF
J gene: TRBJ1-2
D gene: -
clone size: -
V gene: TRBV19

CDR3 DNA: TGCGCCAGCAGTGACAGGGCTCCCACTGAAGCTTTCTTT
CDR3 protein: CASSDRAPTEAFF
J gene: TRBJ1-1
D gene: -
clone size: -
V gene: TRBV10-2

CDR3 DNA: TGTGCCAGCAGCTTAGGTCAGGGGACCCAGTACTTC
CDR3 protein: CASSLGQGTQYF
J gene: TRBJ2-5
D gene: -
clone size: -
V gene: TRBV11-3

CDR3 DNA: TGTGCCAGTAGTTCCTCCGGGACAAGGTTCTACAATGAGCAGTTCTTC
CDR3 protein: CASSSSGTRFYNEQFF
J gene: TRBJ2-1
D gene: -
clone size: -
V gene: TRBV19

CDR3 DNA: TGTGCCAGCTCTACTATCAACTCGGCTAGCGGACGTTACAATGAGCAGTTCTTC
CDR3 protein: CASSTINSASGRYNEQFF
J gene: TRBJ2-1
D gene: TRBD2
clone size: once
V gene: TRBV4-2

CDR3 DNA: TGTGCCAGCAGTTTAGTAGGCAGCGGAATGAATCAGCCCCAGCATTTT
CDR3 protein: CASSLVGSGMNQPQHF
J gene: TRBJ1-5
D gene: -
clone size: once
V gene: TRBV28

CDR3 DNA: TGTGCCAGCAGTTCCCTAGGAGGGGGCTACACCTTC
CDR3 protein: CASSSLGGGYTF
J gene: TRBJ1-2
D gene: -
clone size: once
V gene: TRBV6-5

CDR3 DNA: TGTGCCAGTAGTATTAGGGGGCAAGGTCCCCGCCTTAGCAATCAGCCCCAGCATTTT
CDR3 protein: CASSIRGQGPRLSNQPQHF
J gene: TRBJ1-5
D gene: TRBD1
clone size: -
V gene: TRBV19

CDR3 DNA: TGTGCCAGCAGCCCACTCCCAGGGGGACAGGGAGGGCCTGGGGACTATGGCTACACCTTC
CDR3 protein: CASSPLPGGQGGPGDYGYTF
J gene: TRBJ1-2
D gene: TRBD1
clone size: -
V gene: TRBV9

CDR3 DNA: TGTGCCAGCAGCTTAGAAGCCGGGACAACCTACGAGCAGTACTTC
CDR3 protein: CASSLEAGTTYEQYF
J gene: TRBJ2-7
D gene: -
clone size: once
V gene: TRBV7-8

CDR3 DNA: TGTGCCAGCAGACGGATACAGGGGGGTAATGAAAAACTGTTTTTT
CDR3 protein: CASRRIQGGNEKLFF
J gene: TRBJ1-4
D gene: TRBD1
clone size: -
V gene: TRBV28

CDR3 DNA: TGTGCCAGCCGGACAGGCCGGAACACCATATATTTT
CDR3 protein: CASRTGRNTIYF
J gene: TRBJ1-3
D gene: TRBD1
clone size: -
V gene: TRBV28

CDR3 DNA: TGTGCCTGGAGTGCTATGCAGGGGGGCACAGATACGCAGTATTTT
CDR3 protein: CAWSAMQGGTDTQYF
J gene: TRBJ2-3
D gene: TRBD1
clone size: -
V gene: TRBV30

CDR3 DNA: TGTGCCACCAGCAGATCACTAGTTGGGGGGGCCGGGGAGCTGTTTTTT
CDR3 protein: CATSRSLVGGAGELFF
J gene: TRBJ2-2
D gene: TRBD2
clone size: -
V gene: TRBV15

CDR3 DNA: TGTGCCAGCAGCTTACAGAGCTCCTACAATGAGCAGTTCTTC
CDR3 protein: CASSLQSSYNEQFF
J gene: TRBJ2-1
D gene: -
clone size: -
V gene: TRBV5-6

CDR3 DNA: TGTGCCAGCAGTTTAAATTCCCCAGGGGGCAAAAACATTCAGTACTTC
CDR3 protein: CASSLNSPGGKNIQYF
J gene: TRBJ2-4
D gene: TRBD1
clone size: once
V gene: TRBV28

CDR3 DNA: TGTGCCAGCAGCCCCATTCAGGTGAACACTGAAGCTTTCTTT
CDR3 protein: CASSPIQVNTEAFF
J gene: TRBJ1-1
D gene: -
clone size: -
V gene: TRBV7-9

CDR3 DNA: TGCGCCAGCAAGGAGCGGGCCGACACAGATACGCAGTATTTT
CDR3 protein: CASKERADTDTQYF
J gene: TRBJ2-3
D gene: -
clone size: -
V gene: TRBV5-1